This T cell receptor beta chain came from a study of blood T cell repertoires in COVID-19. Per the germline V gene, CDR1 is SQVTM and CDR2 is ANQGSEA. CDR3 size: 13 residues. Trimming cost V 6 bases and J 5 bases; bases outside gene matches: 6. The repertoire was sequenced with immunoSEQ multiplex PCR; TCRdb's copy has only in-frame clones and lacks some. The sample contains about 410,000 clones, about 88% of which appear only once. This chain links TRBV29-1 with TRBJ2-3, with 9 nucleotides matching TRBD1. The receptor was isolated from a middle-aged woman with COVID-19, enrolled during active disease. What was sequenced was peripheral blood. In nucleotides, the CDR3 is TGCAGCGTAGAAAGGACAGGGGTAGATACGCAGTATTTT. It encodes CSVERTGVDTQYF.